A selection of T cell receptor beta chains follows, all from one sample in a study of blood T cell repertoires in COVID-19. The table came from immunoSEQ multiplex PCR; TCRdb's copy has only in-frame clones and leaves some out. The data contain 250,000 to 350,000 clones, more than 70% of them singletons. Sequencing was carried out using peripheral blood. Receptor source: a woman between 50 and 59 years old with acute or convalescent COVID-19. Each CDR3 is given with its conserved first and last residue. A D gene is named only where the DNA matches it firmly. Not every row has a clone size; where given, it reads once, few, many or a size class.

J gene: TRBJ1-4
V gene: TRBV4-1
D gene: TRBD1
clone size: few
CDR3 DNA: TGCGCCAGCAGCCCAAGGGGCTCAGGGGGTAGTGAAAAACTGTTTTTT
CDR3 protein: CASSPRGSGGSEKLFF

J gene: TRBJ1-1
V gene: TRBV19
D gene: NA
clone size: NA
CDR3 DNA: TGTGCCAGTAGTGTCCCCAGACAGGAACCTCGGACAGCTTTCTTT
CDR3 protein: CASSVPRQEPRTAFF

J gene: TRBJ2-6
V gene: TRBV10-3
D gene: NA
clone size: NA
CDR3 DNA: TGTGCCATCAGTGTCGGGGTCGCTGGGGCCAACGTCCTGACTTTC
CDR3 protein: CAISVGVAGANVLTF

J gene: TRBJ1-2
V gene: TRBV12-3/TRBV12-4
D gene: NA
clone size: NA
CDR3 DNA: TGTGCCAGCAGTTTGTCTGCAGGGGATGGCTACACCTTC
CDR3 protein: CASSLSAGDGYTF

J gene: TRBJ1-1
V gene: TRBV7-2
D gene: NA
clone size: NA
CDR3 DNA: TGTGCCAGCAGCTTAGTTTGGGGCAGGGAAGCTTTCTTT
CDR3 protein: CASSLVWGREAFF

J gene: TRBJ2-1
V gene: TRBV12-3/TRBV12-4
D gene: NA
clone size: NA
CDR3 DNA: TGTGCCAGCAGTTTATCTAGAAGTGAGCAGTTCTTC
CDR3 protein: CASSLSRSEQFF

J gene: TRBJ1-2
V gene: TRBV11-2
D gene: NA
clone size: NA
CDR3 DNA: TGTGCCAGCAGCTTCCTAGATATCTCTGGCTACACCTTC
CDR3 protein: CASSFLDISGYTF

J gene: TRBJ2-7
V gene: TRBV11-2
D gene: NA
clone size: NA
CDR3 DNA: TGTGCCAGCAGCTTAGCGGTAGTCTCCTACGAGCAGTACTTC
CDR3 protein: CASSLAVVSYEQYF

J gene: TRBJ2-1
V gene: TRBV2
D gene: NA
clone size: NA
CDR3 DNA: TGTGCCAGCAGCGGGGAGTACTCCTACAATGAGCAGTTCTTC
CDR3 protein: CASSGEYSYNEQFF

J gene: TRBJ1-6
V gene: TRBV13
D gene: NA
clone size: once
CDR3 DNA: TGTGCCAGCAGCCCAGGGAATTCACCCCTCCACTTT
CDR3 protein: CASSPGNSPLHF

J gene: TRBJ2-5
V gene: TRBV6-6
D gene: TRBD1
clone size: NA
CDR3 DNA: TGTGCCAGCAGCCTACAGGGGGCAGGGGAGACCCAGTACTTC
CDR3 protein: CASSLQGAGETQYF

J gene: TRBJ1-2
V gene: TRBV29-1
D gene: TRBD1
clone size: NA
CDR3 DNA: TGCAGCGTTGAAGATCTCGACAGGGGAGAGGGTGGCTATGGCTACACCTTC
CDR3 protein: CSVEDLDRGEGGYGYTF

J gene: TRBJ2-7
V gene: TRBV7-2
D gene: TRBD2
clone size: NA
CDR3 DNA: TGTGCCAGCAGCTTCGGACTAGCGGAGCCCTACGAGCAGTACTTC
CDR3 protein: CASSFGLAEPYEQYF

J gene: TRBJ2-7
V gene: TRBV7-2
D gene: NA
clone size: NA
CDR3 DNA: TGTGCCAGCAGCCCCCGGGAGAGCCACGAGCAGTACTTC
CDR3 protein: CASSPRESHEQYF

J gene: TRBJ1-1
V gene: TRBV5-1
D gene: NA
clone size: once
CDR3 DNA: TGCGCCAGCAGCTCTCCGAGGGAGGCTGAAGCTTTCTTT
CDR3 protein: CASSSPREAEAFF

J gene: TRBJ2-2
V gene: TRBV27
D gene: TRBD1
clone size: few
CDR3 DNA: TGTGCCAGCAGTTTATGGGACAGGGACGGGGAGCTGTTTTTT
CDR3 protein: CASSLWDRDGELFF

J gene: TRBJ1-2
V gene: TRBV15
D gene: TRBD1
clone size: NA
CDR3 DNA: TGTGCCACCAGCATGGGGGGGACAGGGCTTAACTATGGCTACACCTTC
CDR3 protein: CATSMGGTGLNYGYTF

J gene: TRBJ2-3
V gene: TRBV6-4
D gene: TRBD2
clone size: NA
CDR3 DNA: TGTGCCAGCAGTGACGGTAGCGGGAAATCAGATACGCAGTATTTT
CDR3 protein: CASSDGSGKSDTQYF

J gene: TRBJ1-2
V gene: TRBV7-8
D gene: NA
clone size: NA
CDR3 DNA: TGTGCCAGCAGCGAGGCGGGGAGCTACACCTTC
CDR3 protein: CASSEAGSYTF

J gene: TRBJ2-7
V gene: TRBV5-4
D gene: TRBD2
clone size: NA
CDR3 DNA: TGTGCCAGCAGCTTGGTTGGGACTAGCGGCTACGAGCAGTACTTC
CDR3 protein: CASSLVGTSGYEQYF

J gene: TRBJ1-5
V gene: TRBV11-2
D gene: NA
clone size: many
CDR3 DNA: TGTGCCAGCAGCTTAGTCTCTTGGGGCCAGCCCCAGCATTTT
CDR3 protein: CASSLVSWGQPQHF

J gene: TRBJ1-6
V gene: TRBV9
D gene: TRBD1
clone size: NA
CDR3 DNA: TGTGCCAGCAGCGTGACAGGGGGGTCACCCCTCCACTTT
CDR3 protein: CASSVTGGSPLHF

J gene: TRBJ2-5
V gene: TRBV19
D gene: TRBD2
clone size: NA
CDR3 DNA: TGTGCCAGTAGTCGAGCAGCGGGGTTGGAGACCCAGTACTTC
CDR3 protein: CASSRAAGLETQYF

J gene: TRBJ2-1
V gene: TRBV11-2
D gene: TRBD1
clone size: NA
CDR3 DNA: TGTGCCAGCAGCCAGGACAGGGGACCCACCTACAATGAGCAGTTCTTC
CDR3 protein: CASSQDRGPTYNEQFF

J gene: TRBJ1-5
V gene: TRBV15
D gene: NA
clone size: NA
CDR3 DNA: TGTGCCACCAGCCAAGCAAGTAGCAATCAGCCCCAGCATTTT
CDR3 protein: CATSQASSNQPQHF

J gene: TRBJ2-3
V gene: TRBV27
D gene: TRBD2
clone size: NA
CDR3 DNA: TGTGCCAGCAGGGGTCTCCGGGGGGGCGCAGATACGCAGTATTTT
CDR3 protein: CASRGLRGGADTQYF

J gene: TRBJ1-1
V gene: TRBV25-1
D gene: NA
clone size: few
CDR3 DNA: TGTGCCAGCAGTGAGGCAGGGAACACTGAAGCTTTCTTT
CDR3 protein: CASSEAGNTEAFF

J gene: TRBJ2-5
V gene: TRBV18
D gene: NA
clone size: NA
CDR3 DNA: TGTGCCAGCTCACCACTGGCCTCCCAAGAGACCCAGTACTTC
CDR3 protein: CASSPLASQETQYF

J gene: TRBJ1-1
V gene: TRBV18
D gene: NA
clone size: NA
CDR3 DNA: TGTGCCAGCTCCCGGGAGGGCAGTGAAGCTTTCTTT
CDR3 protein: CASSREGSEAFF

J gene: TRBJ2-3
V gene: TRBV2
D gene: TRBD1
clone size: NA
CDR3 DNA: TGTGCCAGCAGTCCGACAGGGCACACAGATACGCAGTATTTT
CDR3 protein: CASSPTGHTDTQYF

J gene: TRBJ2-4
V gene: TRBV21-1
D gene: NA
clone size: NA
CDR3 DNA: TGTGCCAGCAGGTTAGACAGCGATGTCCTTTTAGCCAAAAACATTCAGTACTTC
CDR3 protein: CASRLDSDVLLAKNIQYF

J gene: TRBJ1-2
V gene: TRBV27
D gene: NA
clone size: NA
CDR3 DNA: TGTGCCAGCAGTTTACAGGTTCCGAACTATGGCTACACCTTC
CDR3 protein: CASSLQVPNYGYTF

J gene: TRBJ2-7
V gene: TRBV30
D gene: NA
clone size: NA
CDR3 DNA: TGTGCCTGTTCAAGCGGCTACGAGCAGTACTTC
CDR3 protein: CACSSGYEQYF

J gene: TRBJ2-7
V gene: TRBV7-2
D gene: TRBD2
clone size: NA
CDR3 DNA: TGTGCCAGCAGCTTAGGACTAGCGGTCCGGGGCGAGCAGTACTTC
CDR3 protein: CASSLGLAVRGEQYF

J gene: TRBJ1-2
V gene: TRBV5-8
D gene: NA
clone size: NA
CDR3 DNA: TGTGCCAGCAGCTTGGACGGGTTTAACTATGGCTACACCTTC
CDR3 protein: CASSLDGFNYGYTF

J gene: TRBJ2-1
V gene: TRBV5-4
D gene: NA
clone size: once
CDR3 DNA: TGTGCCAGCAGCGAACGGACAGATTATGAGCAGTTCTTC
CDR3 protein: CASSERTDYEQFF

J gene: TRBJ2-2
V gene: TRBV29-1
D gene: NA
clone size: NA
CDR3 DNA: TGCAGCGTTGTAGGGGCCGGGGAGCTGTTTTTT
CDR3 protein: CSVVGAGELFF

J gene: TRBJ1-2
V gene: TRBV5-5
D gene: NA
clone size: once
CDR3 DNA: TGTGCCAGCAGCTTAGTGGAAAGGGGCTATGGCTACACCTTC
CDR3 protein: CASSLVERGYGYTF

J gene: TRBJ1-2
V gene: TRBV5-8
D gene: TRBD1
clone size: NA
CDR3 DNA: TGTGCCAGCAGTTCGGACAGGGGAAGTGGCTACACCTTC
CDR3 protein: CASSSDRGSGYTF

J gene: TRBJ1-4
V gene: TRBV15
D gene: NA
clone size: few
CDR3 DNA: TGTGCCACCAGCAGAGCGGGGATCCGGGAAAAACTGTTTTTT
CDR3 protein: CATSRAGIREKLFF

J gene: TRBJ2-7
V gene: TRBV6-5
D gene: NA
clone size: NA
CDR3 DNA: TGTGCCAGCAGCTCTACTCAGGGGTCGGTCGAGCAGTACTTC
CDR3 protein: CASSSTQGSVEQYF

J gene: TRBJ2-1
V gene: TRBV7-2
D gene: TRBD1
clone size: NA
CDR3 DNA: TGTGCCAGCAGCCTAGACAGGGCCTACAATGAGCAGTTCTTC
CDR3 protein: CASSLDRAYNEQFF

J gene: TRBJ1-1
V gene: TRBV9
D gene: NA
clone size: NA
CDR3 DNA: TGTGCCAGCTCCCAGGGCCTGAACACTGAAGCTTTCTTT
CDR3 protein: CASSQGLNTEAFF

J gene: TRBJ1-5
V gene: TRBV2
D gene: TRBD1
clone size: NA
CDR3 DNA: TGTGCCAGCAGTGAGGGGGACAGCTATCAGCCCCAGCATTTT
CDR3 protein: CASSEGDSYQPQHF

J gene: TRBJ2-5
V gene: TRBV7-2
D gene: NA
clone size: NA
CDR3 DNA: TGTGCCAGCAGCTTAGCGGTACAGGGAGTCAAAGAGACCCAGTACTTC
CDR3 protein: CASSLAVQGVKETQYF

J gene: TRBJ2-1
V gene: TRBV7-2
D gene: TRBD2
clone size: few
CDR3 DNA: TGTGCCAGCAGCCGCAGGGGACTAGGCCCTTACAATGAGCAGTTCTTC
CDR3 protein: CASSRRGLGPYNEQFF

J gene: TRBJ1-6
V gene: TRBV2
D gene: NA
clone size: NA
CDR3 DNA: TGTGCCAGCAGTGAAAACAGGGTGGGGTCCGGTTCACCCCTCCACTTT
CDR3 protein: CASSENRVGSGSPLHF

J gene: TRBJ2-5
V gene: TRBV18
D gene: TRBD2
clone size: once
CDR3 DNA: TGTGCCAGCTCCTCCTTCGGGGGGGCAGCGGAGACCCAGTACTTC
CDR3 protein: CASSSFGGAAETQYF

J gene: TRBJ1-2
V gene: TRBV18
D gene: NA
clone size: NA
CDR3 DNA: TGTGCCAGCTCTTCGGCAACAGGGAGCTATGGCTACACCTTC
CDR3 protein: CASSSATGSYGYTF

J gene: TRBJ1-1
V gene: TRBV18
D gene: TRBD1
clone size: NA
CDR3 DNA: TGTGCCAGCTCACCCGGACAGGGACTGAACACTGAAGCTTTCTTT
CDR3 protein: CASSPGQGLNTEAFF

J gene: TRBJ1-2
V gene: TRBV11-2
D gene: TRBD1
clone size: NA
CDR3 DNA: TGTGCCAGCAGCTTAACCCGGGACAGCTCCTATGGCTACACCTTC
CDR3 protein: CASSLTRDSSYGYTF

J gene: TRBJ2-2
V gene: TRBV5-4
D gene: NA
clone size: NA
CDR3 DNA: TGTGCCAGCAGCCGAGGACAGTACACCGGGGAGCTGTTTTTT
CDR3 protein: CASSRGQYTGELFF

J gene: TRBJ1-5
V gene: TRBV19
D gene: TRBD1
clone size: NA
CDR3 DNA: TGTGCCAGTAGTATGGGGACAGGCGGATATAGCAATCAGCCCCAGCATTTT
CDR3 protein: CASSMGTGGYSNQPQHF

J gene: TRBJ1-3
V gene: TRBV18
D gene: NA
clone size: NA
CDR3 DNA: TGTGCCAGCTCAAACGGCCAGGGGATTGGAAACACCATATATTTT
CDR3 protein: CASSNGQGIGNTIYF

J gene: TRBJ1-4
V gene: TRBV6-1
D gene: TRBD1
clone size: NA
CDR3 DNA: TGTGCCAGCAGTGAAGCTTACAGGGGTGGGGAAAAACTGTTTTTT
CDR3 protein: CASSEAYRGGEKLFF

J gene: TRBJ2-1
V gene: TRBV15
D gene: NA
clone size: NA
CDR3 DNA: TGTGCCACCAGCAGTTTTTCCGGCAGGCTGGGACTTGAGCAGTTCTTC
CDR3 protein: CATSSFSGRLGLEQFF

J gene: TRBJ2-6
V gene: TRBV6-5
D gene: NA
clone size: NA
CDR3 DNA: TGTGCCAGCACGACAGTCTCTGGGGCCAACGTCCTGACTTTC
CDR3 protein: CASTTVSGANVLTF